These T cell receptor beta chains were read from a single sample in a study of shared clonotypes between healthy human individuals. Clones were read by immunoSEQ multiplex PCR, and TCRdb kept only the in-frame ones, dropping some. The table shows over 2 million clones, with just under 95% occurring only once. Sequencing was performed on naive CD8+ T cells sorted from blood. These receptors came from a man aged 18 to 30 in good health. The CDR3 runs from the conserved cysteine through the conserved F or W. Fields, in order: CDR3 length, V gene, D gene, clone size, J gene, CDR3 DNA, CDR3 protein. The D gene is left open where the match is weak. Clone size is not always given. Where it is, it says once, few, many or a class for expanded clones.

16	TRBV7-9	.	.	TRBJ2-3	TGTGCCAGCAGCCCGGTAGGGGGGCCTAGCACAGATACGCAGTATTTT	CASSPVGGPSTDTQYF
14	TRBV5-4	.	.	TRBJ2-2	TGTGCCAGCAGACCCGGGGGAGACACCGGGGAGCTGTTTTTT	CASRPGGDTGELFF
14	TRBV6-5	TRBD1	once	TRBJ2-7	TGTGCCAGCAGTCCACAGGGGCCCGCCTACGAGCAGTACTTC	CASSPQGPAYEQYF
12	TRBV19	.	.	TRBJ2-1	TGTGCCAGTTGGGGGGAAGACAATGAGCAGTTCTTC	CASWGEDNEQFF
9	TRBV29-1	.	.	TRBJ2-1	TGCAGCGTAGGGACAGAGCAGTTCTTC	CSVGTEQFF
14	TRBV6-5	TRBD1	.	TRBJ2-3	TGTGCCAGCCGTCCGGGACAGGCTACAGATACGCAGTATTTT	CASRPGQATDTQYF
13	TRBV7-9	.	.	TRBJ2-5	TGTGCCAGCAGTTACGACGGGCAAGAGACCCAGTACTTC	CASSYDGQETQYF
15	TRBV7-3	.	.	TRBJ2-5	TGTGCCAGCAGCTTAACGGGTGGTGAGGGAGAGACCCAGTACTTC	CASSLTGGEGETQYF
15	TRBV25-1	.	.	TRBJ2-3	TGTGCCAGCAGTGAATTACCGTCAGGCACAGATACGCAGTATTTT	CASSELPSGTDTQYF
14	TRBV27	.	.	TRBJ1-5	TGTGCCAGCAGCCAAGGCGGGGCGGATCAGCCCCAGCATTTT	CASSQGGADQPQHF
12	TRBV10-1	TRBD1	.	TRBJ2-1	TGCGCCAAGTTTACAGGGGGGACCCTGCAGTTCTTC	CAKFTGGTLQFF
15	TRBV7-9	TRBD1	.	TRBJ1-1	TGTGCCAGCAGCACTTACTTACAGGGGTCCCCTGAAGCTTTCTTT	CASSTYLQGSPEAFF
15	TRBV30	.	.	TRBJ1-6	TGTGCCTGGAGTGTTGGGGACGGGACTTATTCACCCCTCCACTTT	CAWSVGDGTYSPLHF
14	TRBV6-6	.	few	TRBJ2-3	TGTGCCAGCAGTTACGCGGGAAGCACAGATACGCAGTATTTT	CASSYAGSTDTQYF
15	TRBV6-1	TRBD2	.	TRBJ2-7	TGTGCCAGCAGTGACCTAGCGGGGGCCGGTGGGGAGCAGTACTTC	CASSDLAGAGGEQYF
14	TRBV9	.	.	TRBJ1-1	TGTGCCAGCAGCCTAAGTTGGGGCGGCACTGAAGCTTTCTTT	CASSLSWGGTEAFF